These 18 T cell receptor beta chains originate from one sample sequenced in a study of identical twins. One entry per CDR3 protein, called by TCRdb with MiXCR from the 5' RACE reads. The sample has hundreds of thousands of distinct CDR3 sequences; around 24% are singletons. These data also formed part of another study, on T cells expressing NK-cell markers.

The source material was CD4+ T cells sorted from blood. The receptors were sampled from a young woman in good health.

The chain employs TRBV20-1 and TRBJ2-3; 8 bases line up with TRBD1. With V trimmed by 4 bases and J by 6 bases, 12 bases remained unmatched. The CDR3 is made up of 15 amino acids. Germline V gives CDR1 DFQATT, CDR2 SNEGSKA (reference sequence). The DNA of the CDR3 is TGCAGTGCTATTGACAGGGGCCCCGTCGGTGATACGCAGTATTTT. Amino acids: CSAIDRGPVGDTQYF.

The CDR3, as DNA: TGTGCCAGCAGGGAGGGGGGAAGCTCTGGAAACACCATATATTTT. It yields the protein CASREGGSSGNTIYF. This chain connects TRBV6-1 to TRBJ1-3; perhaps TRBD1 as D (6 bases). This CDR3 is 15 amino acids long. Trimming pared 6 bases from V and 0 bases from J, leaving 12 bases between. The V gene's germline CDR1 is MNHNS and CDR2 SASEGT.

This clonotype has just a few counts. The chain is built from TRBV15 and TRBJ2-7; D uncertain. V was clipped by 0 bases and J by 7 bases, with 13 bases between them. CDR1 is LNHNV, CDR2 YYDKDF, per germline (reference sequence). The CDR3 runs 14 residues. CDR3 nucleotides: TGTGCCACCAGCAGAGACCCACGGTCGGGTGAGCAGTACTTC. Residues: CATSRDPRSGEQYF.

The sample holds a few counts of this clonotype. The genes are TRBV10-3 and TRBJ1-3; D ambiguous. CDR3 size: 13 residues. The V end was cut by 10 bases, the J end by 0 bases, with 10 bases between. Germline V gene data show CDR1 as ENHRY and CDR2 as SYGVKD. The CDR3 DNA is TGTGCCAGCAACCTCAACTCTGGAAACACCATATATTTT. As protein: CASNLNSGNTIYF.

This clonotype was counted only a few times. V gene TRBV4-3 combines with J gene TRBJ2-7, with D tentatively TRBD1 (5 bases). This CDR3 has 14 amino acids. Germline-derived CDR1 and CDR2 are LGHNA and YSLEER. Trimming left V 0 bases short and J 6 bases short, with 12 bases between. CDR3 residues: CASSQDGHPGEQYF. The DNA of the CDR3 is TGCGCCAGCAGCCAAGATGGACACCCCGGCGAGCAGTACTTC.

This clonotype was picked up a small number of times. This sequence joins TRBV6-5 and TRBJ2-5, with 7 bases that match TRBD2. The V and J ends lost 2 bases and 5 bases, in that order; junction bases with no gene match: 8. Germline V CDR1 and CDR2: MNHEY, SVGAGI. There are 15 residues in the CDR3. DNA for the CDR3: TGTGCCAGCAGTTACGGAGCGGGGTCCGGGGAGACCCAGTACTTC. Protein: CASSYGAGSGETQYF.

This clonotype was found a few times. The V gene is TRBV6-5, the J gene TRBJ1-4; 9 bases fit TRBD1. Germline CDR1 reads MNHEY; CDR2 reads SVGAGI. This CDR3 has 17 residues. Trimming took 0 bases from V and 4 from J; bases not matched to a gene: 6. CDR3 nucleotides: TGTGCCAGCAGTTACTCACGGACAGGGGCGCATAATGAAAAACTGTTTTTT. This sequence encodes CASSYSRTGAHNEKLFF.

The chain recombines TRBV10-3 with TRBJ2-3; the D is unclear. Germline V gives CDR1 ENHRY, CDR2 SYGVKD. The germline V and J ends were trimmed by 4 bases and 5 bases, with 4 bases remaining between them. The CDR3 is 11 amino acids. The CDR3 sequence: CAISAQDTQYF. CDR3 DNA: TGTGCCATCAGTGCCCAAGATACGCAGTATTTT.

The chain carries TRBV6-2 or TRBV6-3 and TRBJ2-3, with D unclear. The CDR3 loop spans 16 amino acids. The germline CDR1 and CDR2 sequences are MNHEY and SVGEGT. The V end lost 0 bases, the J end lost 2 bases, and 12 bases lay between the germline ends. Here the CDR3 DNA reads TGTGCCAGCAGTTACTCAGTTTGGAGCCCCACAGATACGCAGTATTTT. Its protein product is CASSYSVWSPTDTQYF.

This chain uses TRBV7-3 with TRBJ2-3, with a possible D match to TRBD1 (7 bases). Trimming took off 4 bases at V and 6 bases at J, with 20 bases between the two ends. CDR3 length: 16 residues. Germline lookup yields CDR1 SGHTA and CDR2 FQGTGA. The CDR3 nucleotides are TGTGCCAGCAGCTCCAGACAGGGCGGGAAGAGGGATACGCAGTATTTT. Amino acids: CASSSRQGGKRDTQYF. Full variable domain (missing parts from reference TRBV7-3 and TRBJ2-3): GAGVSQTPSNKVTEKGKYVELRCDPISGHTALYWYRQSLGQGPEFLIYFQGTGAADDSGLPNDRFFAVRPEGSVSTLKIQRTERGDSAVYLCASSSRQGGKRDTQYFGPGTRLTVL.

V usage is TRBV6-1 and J usage is TRBJ1-5, with TRBD1 as a possible D gene (5 bases). The CDR3 spans 14 residues. The germline V gene has CDR1 MNHNS and CDR2 SASEGT. V was shortened by 6 bases and J by 9 bases, with 18 bases between the two germline ends. The CDR3 protein is CASSPATRGRPQHF. In DNA, the CDR3 is TGTGCCAGCAGCCCCGCAACAAGGGGCCGGCCCCAGCATTTT.

This clonotype came up a few times. V usage is TRBV7-6 and J usage is TRBJ2-2; 8 bases agree with TRBD2. There are 16 residues in the CDR3. The germline gives CDR1 SGHVS, CDR2 FNYEAQ. V lost 3 bases and J lost 0; bases outside the gene matches: 3. DNA of the CDR3: TGTGCCAGCAGCTTTGTGACTAGCGCGAACACCGGGGAGCTGTTTTTT. It translates to CASSFVTSANTGELFF.

This chain joins TRBV9 and TRBJ2-5; D is unresolved. V shed 0 bases and J shed 0 bases, with 6 bases lying between them. The CDR3 sequence is 14 residues long. Germline V gene lookup returns CDR1 SGDLS and CDR2 YYNGEE. The CDR3 nucleotides are TGTGCCAGCAGCGTAGCGGCACACCAAGAGACCCAGTACTTC. Protein: CASSVAAHQETQYF.

The chain is built from TRBV2 and TRBJ2-7; D may be TRBD2 (6 bases). CDR1 and CDR2 from the germline V gene are SNHLY and FYNNEI. The CDR3 consists of 13 residues. The V end was cut by 6 bases, the J end by 4 bases, with 13 bases between. CDR3 amino acids: CASRPGLSYEQYF. CDR3 coding DNA: TGTGCCAGCAGGCCGGGACTCTCGTACGAGCAGTACTTC.

The chain uses TRBV6-1 and TRBJ2-7, with 9 bases fitting TRBD1. With V trimmed by 5 bases and J by 3 bases, 8 bases remained unmatched. Germline CDR1 is MNHNS and CDR2 is SASEGT. CDR3 length equals 15 residues. The CDR3 spells CASSTGQGMVYEQYF. In DNA, the CDR3 is TGTGCCAGCAGTACCGGACAGGGGATGGTCTACGAGCAGTACTTC.

This clonotype was counted only a few times. The CDR3 region has the DNA TGCGCCAGCAGGGGCGGGGAGGGATCCTACAATGAGCAGTTCTTC. Its protein product is CASRGGEGSYNEQFF. This chain joins TRBV5-1 and TRBJ2-1; 7 bases agree with TRBD2. CDR1 and CDR2 from the germline V gene are SGHRS and YFSETQ. There are 15 residues in the CDR3. After removal of 5 bases from V and 1 base from J, the junction contained 6 bases not matched to a gene. Filled out from reference TRBV5-1 and TRBJ2-1, the complete variable domain reads KAGVTQTPRYLIKTRGQQVTLSCSPISGHRSVSWYQQTPGQGLQFLFEYFSETQRNKGNFPGRFSGRQFSNSRSEMNVSTLELGDSALYLCASRGGEGSYNEQFFGPGTRLTVL.

There are a few counts of this clonotype. The genes are TRBV12-3 or TRBV12-4 and TRBJ2-2; D is uncertain. V lost 7 bases and J lost 4, with 10 bases in between. The CDR3 contains 13 residues. The CDR3 DNA is TGTGCCAGCATGGTCAGACTCACCGGGGAGCTGTTTTTT. It encodes CASMVRLTGELFF.

CDR3 DNA sequence: TGTGCCACAAGGGCAGGAGACTACAATGAGCAGTTCTTC. It codes for CATRAGDYNEQFF. This rearrangement joins TRBV6-6 to TRBJ2-1; D gene ambiguous. Per germline, CDR1 MNHNY and CDR2 SVGAGI (reference sequence). V dropped 10 bases and J dropped 3 bases, with 13 bases sitting between them. There are 13 residues in the CDR3.